Each of the 9 T cell receptor beta chains below was sequenced from the same sample in a study of T-cell reconstitution after alpha-beta-depleted transplantation in children. A TCRbeta library incorporating unique molecular identifiers was prepared. TCRdb reprocessed the PCR reads with MiXCR, giving one entry per CDR3 protein. The sample holds 350,000 to 400,000 distinct CDR3 sequences, about an eighth seen once. Sequenced here: PBMCs, sampled from the stem cell graft. The receptor source for this set is a human donor who donated a stem cell graft to a child with Fanconi anemia.

CDR3 residues: CAWGDQSNQPQHF. The CDR3 region has the DNA TGTGCCTGGGGGGATCAGAGCAATCAGCCCCAGCATTTT. The chain carries TRBV30 and TRBJ1-5; D is uncertain. Germline V gene sequence: CDR1 GTSNPN, CDR2 SVGIG (reference sequence). V was cut by 5 bases and J by 1 base, with 9 bases left in between. The CDR3 runs 13 residues.

This clonotype appeared a few times. V is TRBV6-2 or TRBV6-3 and J is TRBJ2-3; 11 bases agree with TRBD2. Unmatched junction bases numbered 8, after V lost 2 bases and J lost 1 base. The germline CDR1 and CDR2 sequences are MNHEY and SVGEGT. There are 18 residues in the CDR3. The CDR3 reads CASSYPHLAGGRTDTQYF. In DNA form, the CDR3 reads TGTGCCAGCAGTTACCCACATCTAGCGGGGGGCCGCACAGATACGCAGTATTTT.

This clonotype has a handful of counts. The V call is TRBV29-1, the J call TRBJ1-1; TRBD1 aligns across 8 bases. Trimming cost V 4 bases and J 0 bases; bases outside gene matches: 4. Germline CDR1 is SQVTM and CDR2 is ANQGSEA. The CDR3 loop spans 14 amino acids. The CDR3, as DNA: TGCAGCGTTGGGGACAGGCTCATGAACACTGAAGCTTTCTTT. It yields the protein CSVGDRLMNTEAFF.

This clonotype turned up a few times. V gene TRBV11-2 combines with J gene TRBJ2-5, with D tentatively TRBD1 (5 bases). The CDR3 runs to 14 residues. With 5 bases removed from V and 5 bases from J, the gap between germline ends came to 15 bases. Germline V gene data show CDR1 as SGHAT and CDR2 as FQNNGV. The CDR3 DNA reads TGTGCCAGCAGCCGCGGACATGCAAGCGAGACCCAGTACTTC. Translated, it gives CASSRGHASETQYF.

This clonotype was detected only a few times. The CDR3 spells CSARDASASPYEQYF. The CDR3 coding sequence is TGCAGTGCTAGAGATGCTTCGGCCAGTCCCTACGAGCAGTACTTC. The chain employs TRBV20-1 and TRBJ2-7, with D unresolved. This CDR3 has 15 residues. The germline CDR1 and CDR2 sequences are DFQATT and SNEGSKA (reference sequence). V was shortened by 0 bases and J by 2 bases, with 14 bases between the two germline ends.

In this sample, this clonotype turned up many times. V is TRBV5-6 and J is TRBJ2-7; D may be TRBD1 (6 bases). The CDR3 is made up of 16 amino acids. Germline values: CDR1 SGHDT, CDR2 YYEEEE. V shed 3 bases and J shed 0 bases, with 16 bases lying between them. The DNA of the CDR3 is TGTGCCAGCAGCTATACGGACAGTAGGAGCTCCTACGAGCAGTACTTC. It yields the protein CASSYTDSRSSYEQYF.

This clonotype appeared a few times. The chain carries TRBV30 and TRBJ2-5, with TRBD2 identical over 8 bases. Germline V gene lookup returns CDR1 GTSNPN and CDR2 SVGIG (reference sequence). Losses at the gene ends were 2 bases for V and 5 bases for J; bases not matched to a gene: 10. The CDR3 sequence is 15 residues long. CDR3 bases: TGTGCCTGGAGTCTCACTAGCGGTGGTCGGGAGACCCAGTACTTC. It yields the protein CAWSLTSGGRETQYF.

The rearrangement joins TRBV7-3 to TRBJ1-3; D unresolved. V was shortened by 0 bases and J by 8 bases, with 8 bases between the two germline ends. The CDR3 is 13 amino acids. Germline CDR1 is SGHTA and CDR2 is FQGTGA. CDR3 sequence (DNA): TGTGCCAGCAGCTTAACAGGATCGGACACCATATATTTT. Translating gives CASSLTGSDTIYF.

With regard to this clonotype: At one boundary the junction diverges from the germline segment, which might be a read error. The CDR3 bases are TGTGCCAGCAGTAGTACAGGTGCTGGGGAGCAGTACTTC. Protein: CASSSTGAGEQYF. The chain links TRBV19 to TRBJ2-7, with D perhaps TRBD1 (5 bases). Germline values: CDR1 LNHDA, CDR2 SQIVND (reference sequence). This CDR3 has 13 residues.